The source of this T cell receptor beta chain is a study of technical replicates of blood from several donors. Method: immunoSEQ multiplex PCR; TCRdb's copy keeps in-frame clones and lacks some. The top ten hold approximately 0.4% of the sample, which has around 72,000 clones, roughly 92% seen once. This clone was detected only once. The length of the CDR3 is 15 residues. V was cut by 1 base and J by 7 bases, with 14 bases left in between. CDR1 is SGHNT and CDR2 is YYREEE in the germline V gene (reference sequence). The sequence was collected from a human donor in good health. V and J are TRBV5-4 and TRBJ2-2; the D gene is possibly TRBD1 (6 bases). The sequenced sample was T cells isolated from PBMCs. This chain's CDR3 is CASSLYAGVGGELFF. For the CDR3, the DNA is TGTGCCAGCAGCTTGTATGCAGGGGTAGGCGGGGAGCTGTTTTTT.